This T cell receptor beta chain was retrieved from a study of control samples from healthy donors and cancer patients. Sequenced by immunoSEQ multiplex PCR; TCRdb stores in-frame clones only, minus some. Among around 93,000 clones, roughly 92% were seen once, and the ten largest hold 3%. Germline assignment: CDR1 LNHDA and CDR2 SQIVND (reference sequence). This CDR3 spans 14 amino acids. Trimming took off 5 bases at V and 3 bases at J, with 10 bases between the two ends. The TCR originated in a human donor in good health. The donor label of this sample is uncertain. The V gene is TRBV19, the J gene TRBJ2-2, with D hard to call. Sequencing was performed on blood. In DNA form, the CDR3 reads TGTGCCAGTAGTGGGCCCGATCACACCGGGGAGCTGTTTTTT. Encoded protein: CASSGPDHTGELFF.